This T cell receptor (beta chain) derives from a study of blood T cell repertoires in COVID-19. This clone was detected a few times. TCRdb's copy holds only in-frame clones and misses some; the assay was immunoSEQ multiplex PCR. Of 250,000 to 350,000 clones listed, approximately 85% were seen once; the top ten hold roughly 4%. This CDR3 comprises 11 residues. V was clipped by 5 bases and J by 9 bases, with 10 bases between them. Germline V gene lookup returns CDR1 MNHEY and CDR2 SVGAGI. Sequencing input: PBMCs or T cells enriched from blood (not recorded which). The chain is built from TRBV6-5 and TRBJ1-1; tentative D call: TRBD1 (6 bases). The clonotype originates from a woman in her thirties who had recovered from COVID-19. CDR3 sequence: CASSRGQQAFF. CDR3 sequence (DNA): TGTGCCAGCAGTCGAGGACAGCAAGCTTTCTTT.